These 7 T cell receptor beta chains originate from one sample sequenced in a study of shared clonotypes between healthy human individuals. Generated by immunoSEQ multiplex PCR, the TCRdb table keeps only in-frame clones and is missing some. The table lists 700,000 or so clones, about 78% of them singletons. The sequencing input was memory CD4+ T cells sorted from blood. Subset defined: CD45RA-negative fraction. These receptor sequences come from a woman between 25 and 40 years old in good health.

This rearrangement joins TRBV7-2 to TRBJ2-1; no firm D call. There are 13 residues in the CDR3. The germline gives CDR1 SGHTA, CDR2 FQGNSA. Trimming removed 5 bases at V and 4 bases at J, with 9 bases between. The CDR3 spells CASSLDPYNEQFF. CDR3 coding DNA: TGTGCCAGCAGCCTGGACCCTTACAATGAGCAGTTCTTC.

V usage is TRBV19 and J usage is TRBJ2-2; 7 bases match TRBD2. This CDR3 has 14 amino acids. The trim removed 10 bases at V and 6 bases at J, leaving 11 bases unmatched. The V gene's germline CDR1 is LNHDA and CDR2 SQIVND (reference sequence). Here the CDR3 DNA reads TGTGCCACCCGGCCTCCGGGGGGTTCCGGGGAGCTGTTTTTT. Translation: CATRPPGGSGELFF.

The rearrangement links TRBV27 to TRBJ2-7; D assignment may be TRBD1 or TRBD2 (5 bases each). The V end lost 5 bases, the J end lost 1 base, and 15 bases lay between the germline ends. CDR3 length: 15 residues. CDR1 and CDR2 from the germline V gene are MNHEY and SMNVEV (reference sequence). CDR3 DNA sequence: TGTGCCAGCAGTCCCACCGGGACGGCATCCTACGAGCAGTACTTC. Translated, it gives CASSPTGTASYEQYF.

The chain employs TRBV5-1 and TRBJ1-2; no firm D call. Germline V CDR1 and CDR2: SGHRS, YFSETQ. The CDR3 runs to 17 residues. V gave up 0 bases and J gave up 0 bases, with 15 bases separating them. DNA for the CDR3: TGCGCCAGCAGCTTGGCCTGGAGGAAGGGAGCTAACTATGGCTACACCTTC. Encoded protein: CASSLAWRKGANYGYTF. The full variable domain, in which reference TRBV5-1 and TRBJ1-2 provide the parts outside the CDR3, is KAGVTQTPRYLIKTRGQQVTLSCSPISGHRSVSWYQQTPGQGLQFLFEYFSETQRNKGNFPGRFSGRQFSNSRSEMNVSTLELGDSALYLCASSLAWRKGANYGYTFGSGTRLTVV.

This clone was counted at least ten times. The chain employs TRBV18 and TRBJ2-7, with TRBD1 matching over 7 bases. The CDR3 is made up of 15 amino acids. The V and J ends lost 2 bases and 7 bases, in that order; junction bases with no gene match: 11. Looked up from germline, CDR1 is KGHSH and CDR2 is LQKENI. CDR3 in DNA: TGTGCCAGCTCACCAAACCGGGACAGTAGCATTGAGCAGTACTTC. Translation: CASSPNRDSSIEQYF.

The genes are TRBV6-1 and TRBJ1-5; no clear D gene. The CDR3 has 13 residues. V was clipped by 3 bases and J by 8 bases, with 11 bases between them. Germline-derived CDR1 and CDR2 are MNHNS and SASEGT. The CDR3 here is CASSERELKPQHF. The CDR3 region has the DNA TGTGCCAGCAGTGAGAGGGAACTTAAGCCCCAGCATTTT.

The V gene is TRBV19, the J gene TRBJ2-3; D is undetermined. The germline V gene encodes CDR1 LNHDA and CDR2 SQIVND (reference sequence). This CDR3 is 11 amino acids long. The V end was cut by 5 bases, the J end by 5 bases, with 5 bases between. The CDR3 sequence is CASSSGDTQYF. DNA of the CDR3: TGTGCCAGTAGTTCGGGAGATACGCAGTATTTT.